This TCR beta chain was captured in a study of tumor-infiltrating lymphocytes in primary liver carcinoma. On the study more broadly: Spanning 4.2 to 10 cm, the tumors were T1-T3 N0M0. The study, taken as a whole, reports: The top-250-clone fraction was significantly higher in tumors than in blood (p = 0.039). Because the samples were bulk unsorted, the study did not compare CD4+ and CD8+ repertoires.

From approximately 0.5 ug of total RNA, TCR beta-specific cDNA was reverse-transcribed using a constant-region primer. Slightly modified ARM-PCR served as the procedure for the TCR beta libraries. These libraries came from three rounds of nested multiplex PCR. In the first two PCR rounds, TRBV1-TRBV30 forward primers were paired with a C-beta reverse primer, and each round lasted 10 cycles. TCRdb ran MiXCR on the multiplex PCR reads and lists one entry per CDR3 protein. The table shows about 330,000 distinct CDR3 sequences, with about 65% occurring only once. It was unsorted whole blood that yielded blood RNA, and germline DNA was also extracted. They drew 4 to 4.5 milliliters of peripheral blood before surgery. Germline assignment: CDR1 LGHNA and CDR2 YSLEER. This CDR3 spans 15 amino acids. As concerns this clonotype: Its antigen is not known. A much larger clone lies one base from this, so it may be a read error.

The V and J genes are TRBV4-3 and TRBJ2-6; a possible D gene is TRBD2 (6 bases). The specimen sequenced was peripheral blood. The source is a man aged 35 to 55 with primary liver carcinoma and hepatitis B virus infection. The CDR3: CASSQEGTGADVLTF. The CDR3 bases are TGCGCCAGCAGCCAAGAAGGGACTGGGGCCGACGTCCTGACTTTC.